This T cell receptor beta chain was identified in a study of T-cell reconstitution after alpha-beta-depleted transplantation in children. Broader study findings: Several hundred expanded graft clones reportedly supplied alpha-beta T cells about two months after transplant. There were some patients whose high TCRbeta diversity at day 60 came from surviving recipient T cells and thymic progenitors. Newly produced T cells mostly provided counts and TCRbeta diversity after one year, as hyperexpanded clones declined.

The V gene end was trimmed by 11 bases and the J gene end by 10 bases; junction bases not matched to a gene: 15. Germline CDR1 is MNHEY and CDR2 is SMNVEV (reference sequence). CDR3 size: 14 residues. Points on this clonotype: Its target is not known.

Construction of the TCRbeta library involved unique molecular identifiers. Using its own MiXCR run on the PCR reads, TCRdb lists one record per CDR3 protein. This table holds approximately 650,000 distinct CDR3 sequences, around 12% found once. This sample comprised PBMCs, obtained before TCRalphabeta/CD19-depleted stem cell transplant. This clonotype was obtained from a girl aged 2-10 years with congenital amegakaryocytic thrombocytopenia, due to receive a stem cell transplant. The chain couples TRBV27 to TRBJ2-2, with 8 bases matching TRBD1. The CDR3 DNA reads TGTGCCTCCCACGCTCGGCAGGGGGCGCTGGAGCTGTTTTTT. This codes for CASHARQGALELFF.